The 6 T cell receptor beta chains presented below share a single source sample, sequenced in a study of T cell responses to AZD1222 COVID-19 vaccine. Some clones are missing from TCRdb's copy, which holds only in-frame ones; the method was immunoSEQ multiplex PCR. The sample includes approximately 100,000 clones, approximately 86% of them seen just once. This specimen was peripheral blood, taken on day 0 of AZD1222 vaccination. The source is an adult in good health.

This clone has just one count. This chain joins TRBV19 and TRBJ1-5; D unresolved. V was shortened by 0 bases and J by 4 bases, with 7 bases between the two germline ends. This CDR3 has 14 residues. Germline CDR1 LNHDA, CDR2 SQIVND (reference sequence). Here the CDR3 DNA reads TGTGCCAGTAGTATAGAAGGAGAAAATCAGCCCCAGCATTTT. Its translation is CASSIEGENQPQHF.

The rearrangement links TRBV19 to TRBJ2-1; D might be TRBD2 (8 bases). The CDR3 consists of 16 residues. CDR1 LNHDA and CDR2 SQIVND come from the germline V gene (reference sequence). V lost 4 bases and J lost 9, with 22 bases in between. In nucleotides, the CDR3 is TGTGCCAGTAGTAAAGGGGGCAACGGGAGGGTTAGTGAGCAGTTCTTC. Amino acids: CASSKGGNGRVSEQFF.

This chain uses TRBV19 with TRBJ2-7; D possibly matches TRBD1 or TRBD2 (6 bases each). This CDR3 spans 14 amino acids. Per the germline V gene, CDR1 is LNHDA and CDR2 is SQIVND (reference sequence). The V end lost 4 bases, the J end lost 1 base, and 11 bases lay between the germline ends. CDR3: CASSKGEASYEQYF. CDR3 coding DNA: TGTGCCAGTAGTAAGGGGGAGGCGTCCTACGAGCAGTACTTC.

This sequence joins TRBV28 and TRBJ1-2; D is unclear. Germline CDR1 and CDR2: MDHEN and SYDVKM. V lost 5 bases, J lost 4 bases, and 5 bases lay in between. The CDR3 extends over 11 amino acids. CDR3: CASSSRYGYTF. DNA of the CDR3: TGTGCCAGCAGTAGCCGCTATGGCTACACCTTC.

The V gene is TRBV11-2, the J gene TRBJ1-3; 7 bases are a match to TRBD1. The CDR3 sequence is 15 residues long. V dropped 5 bases and J dropped 2; count of bases not matched to a gene: 6. The germline V gene has CDR1 SGHAT and CDR2 FQNNGV. CDR3 amino acids: CASSPDRVPGNTIYF. CDR3 coding DNA: TGTGCCAGCAGCCCCGACAGGGTCCCTGGAAACACCATATATTTT.

This chain joins TRBV6-4 and TRBJ2-3; 8 bases are a match to TRBD2. From germline, CDR1 is MRHNA and CDR2 SNTAGT. The CDR3 runs to 15 residues. The J segment lost 0 bases and the V segment lost 4 bases, leaving 3 bases of the junction unmatched. CDR3 region: CASSVLAASTDTQYF. The CDR3 bases are TGTGCCAGCAGTGTACTAGCGGCTAGCACAGATACGCAGTATTTT.